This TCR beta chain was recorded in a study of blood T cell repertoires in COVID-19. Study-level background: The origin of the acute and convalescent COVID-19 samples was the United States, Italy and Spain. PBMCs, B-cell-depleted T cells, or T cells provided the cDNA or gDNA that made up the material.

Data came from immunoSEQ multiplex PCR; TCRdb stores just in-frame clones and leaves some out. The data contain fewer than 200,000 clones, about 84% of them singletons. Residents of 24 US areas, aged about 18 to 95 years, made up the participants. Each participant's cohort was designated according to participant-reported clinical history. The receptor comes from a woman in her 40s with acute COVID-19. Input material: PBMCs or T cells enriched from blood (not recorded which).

CDR3 coding DNA: TGTGCCAGCAGCTCTAGTGGGTTTTCCTACGAGCAGTACTTC. This gives the protein CASSSSGFSYEQYF. The chain couples TRBV7-9 to TRBJ2-7; D not certain. Per germline, CDR1 SEHNR and CDR2 FQNEAQ (reference sequence). CDR3 size: 14 residues. Trimming removed 4 bases at V and 1 base at J, with 11 bases between.